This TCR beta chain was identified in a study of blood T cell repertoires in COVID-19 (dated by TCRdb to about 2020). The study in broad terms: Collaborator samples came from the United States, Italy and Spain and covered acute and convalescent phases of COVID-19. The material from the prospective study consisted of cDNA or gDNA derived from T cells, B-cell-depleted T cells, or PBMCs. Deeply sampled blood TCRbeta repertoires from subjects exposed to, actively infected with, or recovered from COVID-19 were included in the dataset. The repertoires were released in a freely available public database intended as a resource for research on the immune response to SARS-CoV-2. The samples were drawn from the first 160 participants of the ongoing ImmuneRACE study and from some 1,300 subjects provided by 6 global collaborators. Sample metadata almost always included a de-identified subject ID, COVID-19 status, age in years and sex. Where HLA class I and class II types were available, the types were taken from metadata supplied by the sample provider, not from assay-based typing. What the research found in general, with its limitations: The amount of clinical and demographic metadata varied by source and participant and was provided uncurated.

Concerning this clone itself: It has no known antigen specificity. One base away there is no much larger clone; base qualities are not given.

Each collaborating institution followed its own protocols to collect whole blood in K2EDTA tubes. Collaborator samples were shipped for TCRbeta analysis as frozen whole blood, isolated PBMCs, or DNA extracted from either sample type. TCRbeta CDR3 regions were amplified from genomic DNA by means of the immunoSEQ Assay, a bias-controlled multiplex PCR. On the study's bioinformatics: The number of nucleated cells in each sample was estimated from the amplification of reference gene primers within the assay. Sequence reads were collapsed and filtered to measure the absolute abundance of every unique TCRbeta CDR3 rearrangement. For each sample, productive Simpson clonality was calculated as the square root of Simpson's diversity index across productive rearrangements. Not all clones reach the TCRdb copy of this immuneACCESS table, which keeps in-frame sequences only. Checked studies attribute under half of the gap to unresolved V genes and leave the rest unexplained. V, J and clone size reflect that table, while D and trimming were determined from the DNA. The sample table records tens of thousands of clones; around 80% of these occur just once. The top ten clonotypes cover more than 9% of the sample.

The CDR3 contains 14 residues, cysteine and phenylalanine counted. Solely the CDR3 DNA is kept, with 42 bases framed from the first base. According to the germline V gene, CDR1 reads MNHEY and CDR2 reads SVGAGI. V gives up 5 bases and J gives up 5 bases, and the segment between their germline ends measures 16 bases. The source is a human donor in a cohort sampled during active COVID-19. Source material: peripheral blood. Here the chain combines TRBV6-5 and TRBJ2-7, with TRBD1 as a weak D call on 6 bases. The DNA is TGTGCCAGCAGTAAAAACAGGGTGAGAAACGAGCAGTACTTC. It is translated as CASSKNRVRNEQYF.